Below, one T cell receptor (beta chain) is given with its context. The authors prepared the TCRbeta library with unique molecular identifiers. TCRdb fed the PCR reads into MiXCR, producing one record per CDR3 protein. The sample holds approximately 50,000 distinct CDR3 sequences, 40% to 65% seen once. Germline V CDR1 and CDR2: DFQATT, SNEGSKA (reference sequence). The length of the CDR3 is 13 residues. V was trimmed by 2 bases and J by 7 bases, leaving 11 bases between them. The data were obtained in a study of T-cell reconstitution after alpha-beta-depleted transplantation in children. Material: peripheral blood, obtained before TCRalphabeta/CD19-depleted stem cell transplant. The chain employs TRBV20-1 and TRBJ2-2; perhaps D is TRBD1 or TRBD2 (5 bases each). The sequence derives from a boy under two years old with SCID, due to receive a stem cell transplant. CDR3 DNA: TGCAGTGCTAGAATAGGGGAGATCGGGGAGCTGTTTTTT. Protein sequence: CSARIGEIGELFF.